This T cell receptor beta chain stems from a study of blood T cell repertoires in COVID-19. CDR3 length: 18 residues. The trim removed 3 bases at V and 1 base at J, leaving 10 bases unmatched. Looked up from germline, CDR1 is KGHSH and CDR2 is LQKENI. Some clones are missing from TCRdb's copy, which holds only in-frame ones; the method was immunoSEQ multiplex PCR. The sample yields about 66,000 clones, about 86% seen once. The origin of this receptor is a man aged 45-65 years with active COVID-19. The chain couples TRBV18 to TRBJ1-2; TRBD1 matches at 11 bases. Material for sequencing was peripheral blood. The CDR3: CASSPPSGGQGDNYGYTF. CDR3 sequence (DNA): TGTGCCAGCTCACCGCCGTCGGGGGGACAGGGGGATAACTATGGCTACACCTTC.